Listed here is a single T cell receptor beta chain. This sample was included in a study of blood T cell repertoires in COVID-19. Study overall: The United States, Italy and Spain supplied acute and convalescent COVID-19 samples.

Authors' analysis steps: Estimation of nucleated cell counts was performed using reference gene primer amplification. The method was immunoSEQ multiplex PCR; TCRdb's version includes in-frame clones alone and lacks a portion of them. V, J and clone size are taken as reported in that table, and D and trimming were inferred from the DNA itself. This sample has some 50,000 clones, with 80% to 85% found just once. Germline-derived CDR1 and CDR2 are SGDLS and YYNGEE. V gave up 3 bases and J gave up 7 bases, with 7 bases separating them. The CDR3 has 11 amino acids. The J gene is TRBJ1-2, the V gene TRBV9; no clear D. The receptor's source is a man aged 50-60 years with acute or convalescent COVID-19. Sequencing was done on a sample of peripheral blood. DNA of the CDR3: TGTGCCAGCAGCGGGCTCCCTGGCTACACCTTC. It yields the protein CASSGLPGYTF.